What follows describes a single T cell receptor beta chain. Its antigen remains unidentified. One base away there is no much larger clone; base qualities are not given. The sample originates from a study of T cell responses to AZD1222 COVID-19 vaccine (dated by TCRdb to about 2021). About the investigation overall: AZD1222 recipients whose second dose came at about 4 weeks and those whose second dose came at about 12 weeks were combined into one group, since spike-specific TCR depth and breadth did not differ between the two schedules. Enrollment into the trials was organized by age into subgroups of 18-55, 56-69 and 70-plus years, and those subgroups contained about 150, 27 and 61 TCR-sequenced participants, respectively. TCR sequencing covered more than 230 trial participants: 200 to 210 given two doses of AZD1222 and approximately 26 given two doses of MenACWY control vaccine. General study outcomes and caveats: The 56-69-year group was small, and its depth increase did not reach significance, likely because of low power. Conclusions about previously exposed vaccinees are limited, since just five to seven AZD1222 recipients were seropositive for SARS-CoV-2 at baseline. Most participants were white British and females outnumbered males, and the authors suggested that clonal diversity may have been underestimated. Because no day 14 peak-response samples were available, repertoires were characterized only after the peak T cell response. After two AZD1222 doses, both the breadth and the depth of spike-specific TCRs were significantly higher than at day 0 and than in MenACWY recipients. Reportedly, almost half of the unique spike-specific TCRs recognized epitopes lying outside the regions that are mutated in the B.1.351 and B.1.1.7 variants. The whole spike protein was spanned by vaccine-associated CD4 TCRs, and dominant responses were seen in regions 160-218 and 743-854.

CDR1 and CDR2 (SEHNR, FQNEAQ) derive from the germline V gene (reference sequence). Germline trimming: 8 bases from V, 3 bases from J; junction bases outside gene matches: 6. Including the terminal cysteine and phenylalanine, the CDR3 comprises 14 residues. Only the CDR3 region is kept as DNA, spanning 42 bases read in frame from base 1. The CDR3 regions of human TCRbeta chains were analyzed by immunosequencing. On the study's bioinformatics: TCRs in the repertoires were matched against a reference library of SARS-CoV-2-specific TCRs that had been generated with the MIRA antigen-specificity platform. Breadth meant the fraction of unique TCRs that were SARS-CoV-2-associated, whereas depth meant the fraction of total T cells that were SARS-CoV-2-associated. Using the MIRA data, each spike-specific TCR was assigned both to the spike region to which the TCR was reactive and to a CD4 or CD8 class. Log10-transformed breadth and depth values were compared by one-way ANOVA with Sidak's multiple comparisons tests. The source is immuneACCESS, and TCRdb retained only in-frame sequences with V and J called. Part of the clones is not carried over; for the studies checked, unresolved V genes explain less than half of this, and the remainder is unexplained. The D gene and trimming were derived from the DNA, and the V and J assignments and clone size from that table. For this sample there are 240,000 or so clones; 93% appear just once. The ten largest make up roughly 0.51% of the sample.

The sample's time point, from its label and the paper: baseline before first vaccination. Vaccinee samples were obtained from the UK trials COV001 and COV002, which included a single-blind randomized controlled phase 2/3 trial of AZD1222 (ChAdOx1 nCoV-19) in healthy adults. For TCRbeta chain sequencing, PBMC samples were collected from trial participants at day 0 and at day 28 after the second dose. This receptor was obtained from an adult in good health. Rearrangement joined TRBV7-9 to TRBJ2-3; TRBD2 lines up with 9 middle nucleotides. The sequencing used peripheral blood, collected on day 0 of AZD1222 vaccination. The sequence in DNA is TGTGCCAGCGGTAGGACTAGCGTGACAGATACGCAGTATTTT. It translates as CASGRTSVTDTQYF.